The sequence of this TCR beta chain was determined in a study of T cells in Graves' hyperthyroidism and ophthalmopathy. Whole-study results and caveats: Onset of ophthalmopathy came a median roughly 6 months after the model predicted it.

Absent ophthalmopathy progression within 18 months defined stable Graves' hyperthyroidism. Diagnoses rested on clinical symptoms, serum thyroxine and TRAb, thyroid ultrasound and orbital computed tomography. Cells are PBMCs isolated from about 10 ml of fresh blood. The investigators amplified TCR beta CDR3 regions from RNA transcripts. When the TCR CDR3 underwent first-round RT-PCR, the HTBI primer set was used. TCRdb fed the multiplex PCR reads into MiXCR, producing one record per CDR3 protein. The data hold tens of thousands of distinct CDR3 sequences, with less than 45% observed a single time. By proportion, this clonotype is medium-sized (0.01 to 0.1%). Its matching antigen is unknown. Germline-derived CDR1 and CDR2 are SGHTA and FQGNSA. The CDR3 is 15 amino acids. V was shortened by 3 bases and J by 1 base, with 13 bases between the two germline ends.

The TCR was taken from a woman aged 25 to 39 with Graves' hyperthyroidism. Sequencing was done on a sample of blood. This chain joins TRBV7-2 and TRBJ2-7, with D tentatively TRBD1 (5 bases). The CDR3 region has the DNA TGTGCCAGCAGCTTGCTGGACACCGGATCCTACGAGCAGTACTTC. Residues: CASSLLDTGSYEQYF. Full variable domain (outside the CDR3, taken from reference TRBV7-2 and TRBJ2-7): GAGVSQSPSNKVTEKGKDVELRCDPISGHTALYWYRQSLGQGLEFLIYFQGNSAPDKSGLPSDRFSAERTGGSVSTLTIQRTQQEDSAVYLCASSLLDTGSYEQYFGPGTRLTVT.